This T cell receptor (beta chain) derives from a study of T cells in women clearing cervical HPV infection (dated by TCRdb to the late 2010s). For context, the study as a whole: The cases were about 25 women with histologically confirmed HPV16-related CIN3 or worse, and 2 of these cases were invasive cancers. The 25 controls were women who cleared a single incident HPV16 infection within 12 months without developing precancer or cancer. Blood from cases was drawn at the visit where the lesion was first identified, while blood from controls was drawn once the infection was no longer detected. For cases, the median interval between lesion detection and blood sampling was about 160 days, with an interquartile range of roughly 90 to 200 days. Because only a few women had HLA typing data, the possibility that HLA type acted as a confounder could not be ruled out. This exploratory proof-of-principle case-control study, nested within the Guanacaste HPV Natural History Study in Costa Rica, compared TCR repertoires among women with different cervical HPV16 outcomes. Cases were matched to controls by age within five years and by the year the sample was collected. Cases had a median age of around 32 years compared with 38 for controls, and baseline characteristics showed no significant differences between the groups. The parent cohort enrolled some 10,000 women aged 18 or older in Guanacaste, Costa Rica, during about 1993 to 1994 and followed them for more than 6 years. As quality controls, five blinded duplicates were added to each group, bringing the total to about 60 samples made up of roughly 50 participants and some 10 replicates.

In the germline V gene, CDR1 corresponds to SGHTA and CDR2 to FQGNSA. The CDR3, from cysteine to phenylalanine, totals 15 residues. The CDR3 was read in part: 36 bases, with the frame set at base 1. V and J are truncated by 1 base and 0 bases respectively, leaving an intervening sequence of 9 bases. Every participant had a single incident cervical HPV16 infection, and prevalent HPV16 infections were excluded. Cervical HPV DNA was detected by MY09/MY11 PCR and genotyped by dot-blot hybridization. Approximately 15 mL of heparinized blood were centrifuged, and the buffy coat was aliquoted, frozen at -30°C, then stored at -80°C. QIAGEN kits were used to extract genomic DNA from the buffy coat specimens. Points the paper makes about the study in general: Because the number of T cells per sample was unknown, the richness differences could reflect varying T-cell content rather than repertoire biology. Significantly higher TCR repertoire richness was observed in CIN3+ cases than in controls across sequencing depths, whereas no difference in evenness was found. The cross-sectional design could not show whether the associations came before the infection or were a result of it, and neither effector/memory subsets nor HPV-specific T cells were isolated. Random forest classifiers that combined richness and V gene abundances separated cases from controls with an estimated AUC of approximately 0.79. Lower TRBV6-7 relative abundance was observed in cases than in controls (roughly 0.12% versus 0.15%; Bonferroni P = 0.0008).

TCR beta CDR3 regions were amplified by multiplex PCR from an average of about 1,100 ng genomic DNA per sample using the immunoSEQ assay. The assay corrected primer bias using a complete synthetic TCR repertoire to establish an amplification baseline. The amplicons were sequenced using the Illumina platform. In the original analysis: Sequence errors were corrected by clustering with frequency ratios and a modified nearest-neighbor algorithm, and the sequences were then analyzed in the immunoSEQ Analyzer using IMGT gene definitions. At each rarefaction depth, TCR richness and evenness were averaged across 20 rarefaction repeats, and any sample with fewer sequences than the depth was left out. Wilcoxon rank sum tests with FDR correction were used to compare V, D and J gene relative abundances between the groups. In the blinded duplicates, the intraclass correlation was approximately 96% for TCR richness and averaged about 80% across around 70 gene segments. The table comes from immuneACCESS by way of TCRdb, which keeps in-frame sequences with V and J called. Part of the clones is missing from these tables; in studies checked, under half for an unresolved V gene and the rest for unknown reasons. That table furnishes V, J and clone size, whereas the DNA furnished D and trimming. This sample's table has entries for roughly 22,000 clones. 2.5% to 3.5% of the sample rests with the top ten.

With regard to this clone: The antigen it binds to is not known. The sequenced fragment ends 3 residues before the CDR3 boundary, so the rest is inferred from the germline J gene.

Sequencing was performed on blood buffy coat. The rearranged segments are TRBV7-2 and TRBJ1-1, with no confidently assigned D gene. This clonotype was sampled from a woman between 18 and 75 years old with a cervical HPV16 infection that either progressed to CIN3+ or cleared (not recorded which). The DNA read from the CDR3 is TGTGCCAGCAGCTTAGTGTTAGTTATGAACACTGAA. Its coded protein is CASSLVLVMNTE. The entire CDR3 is CASSLVLVMNTEAFF.